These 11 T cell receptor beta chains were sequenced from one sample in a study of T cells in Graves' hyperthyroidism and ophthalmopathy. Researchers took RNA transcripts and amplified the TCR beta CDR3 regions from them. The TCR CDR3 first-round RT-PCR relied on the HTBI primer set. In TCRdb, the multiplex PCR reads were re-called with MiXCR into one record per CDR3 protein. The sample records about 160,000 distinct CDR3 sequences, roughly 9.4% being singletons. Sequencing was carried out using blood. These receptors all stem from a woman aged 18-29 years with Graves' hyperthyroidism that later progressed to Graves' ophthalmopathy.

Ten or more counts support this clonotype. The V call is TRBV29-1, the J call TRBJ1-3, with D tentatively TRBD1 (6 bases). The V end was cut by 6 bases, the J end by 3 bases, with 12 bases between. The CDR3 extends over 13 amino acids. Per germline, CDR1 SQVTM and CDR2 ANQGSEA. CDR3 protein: CSVVSGVGNTIYF. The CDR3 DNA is TGCAGCGTCGTGTCAGGGGTTGGAAACACCATATATTTT.

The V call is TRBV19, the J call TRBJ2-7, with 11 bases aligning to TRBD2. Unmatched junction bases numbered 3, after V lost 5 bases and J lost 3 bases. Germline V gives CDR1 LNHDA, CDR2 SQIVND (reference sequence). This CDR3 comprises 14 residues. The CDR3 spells CASSQGLAVYEQYF. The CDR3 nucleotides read TGTGCCAGTAGTCAGGGACTAGCGGTCTACGAGCAGTACTTC. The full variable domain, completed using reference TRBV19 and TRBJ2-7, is DGGITQSPKYLFRKEGQNVTLSCEQNLNHDAMYWYRQDPGQGLRLIYYSQIVNDFQKGDIAEGYSVSREKKESFPLTVTSAQKNPTAFYLCASSQGLAVYEQYFGPGTRLTVT.

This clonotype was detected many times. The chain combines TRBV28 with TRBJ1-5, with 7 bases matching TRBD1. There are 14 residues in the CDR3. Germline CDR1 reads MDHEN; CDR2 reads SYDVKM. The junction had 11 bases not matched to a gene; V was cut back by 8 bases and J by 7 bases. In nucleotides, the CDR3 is TGTGCCAGCCTGGAAAAGGGACAGATACAGCCCCAGCATTTT. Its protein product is CASLEKGQIQPQHF.

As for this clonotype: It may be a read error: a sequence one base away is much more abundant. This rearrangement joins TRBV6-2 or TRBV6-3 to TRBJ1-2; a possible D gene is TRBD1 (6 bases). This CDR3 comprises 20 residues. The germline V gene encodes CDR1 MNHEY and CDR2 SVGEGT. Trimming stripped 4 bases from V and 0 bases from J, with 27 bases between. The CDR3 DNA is TGTGCCAGCAGTTTGGCGGGATTTTTCGACGGGGGCTCACCTAACTATGGCTACACCTTC. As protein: CASSLAGFFDGGSPNYGYTF.

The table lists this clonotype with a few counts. CDR3 coding DNA: TGCAGTGCTAGAGATGGAGGGGAAAATCAGCCCCAGCATTTT. It specifies CSARDGGENQPQHF. The rearrangement uses TRBV20-1 and TRBJ1-5, with D tentatively TRBD1 (5 bases). Germline-derived CDR1 and CDR2 are DFQATT and SNEGSKA (reference sequence). The V end lost 0 bases, the J end lost 4 bases, and 10 bases lay between the germline ends. The CDR3 spans 14 residues.

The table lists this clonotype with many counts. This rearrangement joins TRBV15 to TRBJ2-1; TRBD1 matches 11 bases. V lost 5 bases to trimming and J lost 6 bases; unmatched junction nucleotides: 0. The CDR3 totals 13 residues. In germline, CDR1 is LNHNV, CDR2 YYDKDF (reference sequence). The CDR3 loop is CATSGTGGNEQFF. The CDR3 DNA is TGTGCCACCAGCGGGACAGGGGGCAATGAGCAGTTCTTC.

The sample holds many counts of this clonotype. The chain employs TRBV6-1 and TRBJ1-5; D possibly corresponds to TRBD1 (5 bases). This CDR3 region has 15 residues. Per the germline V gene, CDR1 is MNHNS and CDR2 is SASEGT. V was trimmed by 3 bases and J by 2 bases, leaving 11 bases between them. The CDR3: CASSEGGWGNQPQHF. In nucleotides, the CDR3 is TGTGCCAGCAGTGAGGGGGGTTGGGGCAATCAGCCCCAGCATTTT.

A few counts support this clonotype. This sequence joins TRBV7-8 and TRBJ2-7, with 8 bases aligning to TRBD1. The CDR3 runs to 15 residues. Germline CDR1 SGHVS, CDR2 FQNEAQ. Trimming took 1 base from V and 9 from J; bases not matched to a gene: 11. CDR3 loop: CASSLGGTGLRGQYF. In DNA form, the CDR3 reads TGTGCCAGCAGCTTAGGGGGGACAGGCCTAAGGGGGCAGTACTTC.

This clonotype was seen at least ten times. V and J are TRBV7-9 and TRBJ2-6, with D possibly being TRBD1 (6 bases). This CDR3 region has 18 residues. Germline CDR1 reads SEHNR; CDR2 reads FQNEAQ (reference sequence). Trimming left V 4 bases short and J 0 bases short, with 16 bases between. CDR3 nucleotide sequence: TGTGCCAGCAGCTCCCCCCAAAGGGGGTCCTCTGGGGCCAACGTCCTGACTTTC. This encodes CASSSPQRGSSGANVLTF.

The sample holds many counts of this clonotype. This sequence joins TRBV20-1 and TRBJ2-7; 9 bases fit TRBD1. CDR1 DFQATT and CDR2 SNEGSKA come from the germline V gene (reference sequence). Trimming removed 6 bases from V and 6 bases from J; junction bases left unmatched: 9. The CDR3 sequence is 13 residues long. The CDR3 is CSATGTGLAEQYF. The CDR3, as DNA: TGCAGTGCGACCGGGACAGGGTTGGCCGAGCAGTACTTC.

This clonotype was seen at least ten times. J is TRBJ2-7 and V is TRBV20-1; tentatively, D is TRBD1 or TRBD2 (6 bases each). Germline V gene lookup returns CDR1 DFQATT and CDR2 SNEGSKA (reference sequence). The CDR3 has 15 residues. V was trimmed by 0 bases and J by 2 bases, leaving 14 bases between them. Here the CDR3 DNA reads TGCAGTGCTAGAGAAGGGGGGATGGGACCCTACGAGCAGTACTTC. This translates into CSAREGGMGPYEQYF.